This TCR beta chain was observed in a study of blood T cell repertoires in COVID-19. Study overall: PBMCs, B-cell-depleted T cells, or T cells were the source of the cDNA or gDNA that made up the material.

Methods used by the authors: Amplifying reference gene primers gave estimates of nucleated cell counts. Sequenced by immunoSEQ multiplex PCR; TCRdb stores in-frame clones only, minus some. V, J and clone size were drawn from that table, and D and trimming were deduced from the DNA. Among roughly 110,000 clones listed, 85% to 90% were seen once. The clonotype comes from a woman in her 50s with acute or convalescent COVID-19. Sequencing was done on a sample of peripheral blood.

CDR3 DNA sequence: TGTGCCATCTCGAGGGATAACTATGGCTACACCTTC. This sequence encodes CAISRDNYGYTF. V usage is TRBV12-3 or TRBV12-4 and J usage is TRBJ1-2, with D uncertain. The CDR3 spans 12 residues. The V and J ends lost 10 bases and 1 base respectively, with 10 bases between them.